Listed here are 11 T cell receptor beta chains from one sample, sequenced in a study of T cells in Graves' hyperthyroidism and ophthalmopathy. Researchers took RNA transcripts and amplified the TCR beta CDR3 regions from them. A first-round RT-PCR of the TCR CDR3 used the HTBI primer set. From the multiplex PCR reads, TCRdb called clonotypes with MiXCR, one entry per CDR3 protein. The profile shows some 350,000 distinct CDR3 sequences, just under 25% of them singletons. The specimen sequenced was blood. Receptors originate from a man aged 50 or older with Graves' hyperthyroidism.

This clonotype was seen only once. The gene calls are TRBV20-1 and TRBJ2-5; D is unclear. The germline CDR1 and CDR2 sequences are DFQATT and SNEGSKA (reference sequence). The CDR3 spans 14 residues. Trimming stripped 3 bases from V and 3 bases from J, with 14 bases between. CDR3: CSASRRVFKETQYF. The CDR3 region has the DNA TGCAGTGCTAGCCGCCGGGTGTTTAAAGAGACCCAGTACTTC.

This clonotype was seen repeatedly, ten times or more. This chain connects TRBV11-2 to TRBJ2-5; either TRBD1 or TRBD2 may fit D (5 bases each). The V gene lost 5 bases and the J gene lost 5 bases, with 21 bases spanning the gap. The CDR3 extends over 16 amino acids. Germline CDR1 is SGHAT and CDR2 is FQNNGV. The CDR3 reads CASSQEGAPWGETQYF. In DNA form, the CDR3 reads TGTGCCAGCAGCCAAGAGGGAGCCCCCTGGGGGGAGACCCAGTACTTC.

The V call is TRBV6-1, the J call TRBJ2-6, with a weak D call TRBD2 (5 bases). Deletions cut 5 bases from V and 1 base from J, with 9 bases between. Germline V gives CDR1 MNHNS, CDR2 SASEGT. This CDR3 contains 15 residues. The CDR3 DNA reads TGTGCCAGCAGTTCAGGAGGATCTGGGGCCAACGTCCTGACTTTC. Its protein product is CASSSGGSGANVLTF.

This clonotype was detected a few times. V and J are TRBV29-1 and TRBJ2-7, with TRBD2 as a possible D gene (6 bases). Trimming removed 2 bases from V and 1 base from J, with 18 bases in between. Germline V gene sequence: CDR1 SQVTM, CDR2 ANQGSEA. The CDR3 runs to 16 residues. CDR3 sequence: CSVEFVVEGGSYEQYF. The DNA for the CDR3 is TGCAGCGTTGAATTTGTCGTTGAGGGAGGATCCTACGAGCAGTACTTC.

The chain joins TRBV9 to TRBJ2-3, with 8 bases aligning to TRBD2. This CDR3 region has 15 residues. The J segment lost 2 bases and the V segment lost 2 bases, leaving 4 bases of the junction unmatched. Per germline, CDR1 SGDLS and CDR2 YYNGEE. The CDR3 coding sequence is TGTGCCAGCAGCGTCCTAGCGGGCAACACAGATACGCAGTATTTT. Translation: CASSVLAGNTDTQYF. Supplemented by reference TRBV9 and TRBJ2-3, the full variable domain reads DSGVTQTPKHLITATGQRVTLRCSPRSGDLSVYWYQQSLDQGLQFLIQYYNGEERAKGNILERFSAQQFPDLHSELNLSSLELGDSALYFCASSVLAGNTDTQYFGPGTRLTVL.

The rearrangement links TRBV29-1 to TRBJ2-5; possibly TRBD2 for D (7 bases). This CDR3 is built from 11 residues. V lost 4 bases and J lost 7, with 10 bases in between. Germline V gene sequence: CDR1 SQVTM, CDR2 ANQGSEA. CDR3 amino acids: CSVVGGGTQYF. The CDR3 region has the DNA TGCAGCGTTGTGGGAGGGGGGACCCAGTACTTC.

This rearrangement joins TRBV11-2 to TRBJ2-3; maybe TRBD2 (5 bases). The CDR3 extends over 13 amino acids. Germline loops: CDR1 SGHAT, CDR2 FQNNGV. V shed 5 bases and J shed 5 bases, with 11 bases lying between them. The CDR3 nucleotides are TGTGCCAGCAGCCCTAGCAGCGGAGATACGCAGTATTTT. Translating gives CASSPSSGDTQYF.

This clonotype was detected a few times. This chain's CDR3 is CASSPARNKGDYEQYF. CDR3 in DNA: TGTGCCAGCAGTCCGGCTCGGAATAAAGGGGATTACGAGCAGTACTTC. The gene calls are TRBV6-2 or TRBV6-3 and TRBJ2-7; tentative D call: TRBD1 (5 bases). The V end was cut by 5 bases, the J end by 4 bases, with 21 bases between. Germline assignment: CDR1 MNHEY and CDR2 SVGEGT. This CDR3 contains 16 residues.

This clonotype has more than one count but fewer than ten. J is TRBJ2-1 and V is TRBV5-1; 8 bases align to TRBD2. Looked up from germline, CDR1 is SGHRS and CDR2 is YFSETQ. The CDR3 is 15 amino acids. V was pared by 1 base and J by 4 bases, with 4 bases of the junction left unmatched. CDR3 DNA sequence: TGCGCCAGCAGCTTGAGCGGGGGTCTTTACAATGAGCAGTTCTTC. Translating it yields CASSLSGGLYNEQFF.

The rearrangement joins TRBV9 to TRBJ2-1; D gene uncertain. The CDR3 totals 16 residues. CDR1 is SGDLS and CDR2 is YYNGEE in the germline V gene. The V end was cut by 1 base, the J end by 0 bases, with 11 bases between. CDR3: CASSVKGESSYNEQFF. The CDR3 nucleotides are TGTGCCAGCAGCGTAAAAGGCGAGAGCTCCTACAATGAGCAGTTCTTC. The full variable domain, in which reference TRBV9 and TRBJ2-1 provide the parts outside the CDR3, is DSGVTQTPKHLITATGQRVTLRCSPRSGDLSVYWYQQSLDQGLQFLIQYYNGEERAKGNILERFSAQQFPDLHSELNLSSLELGDSALYFCASSVKGESSYNEQFFGPGTRLTVL.

This clonotype was seen ten or more times. The chain recombines TRBV11-2 with TRBJ2-7; D unresolved. CDR1 and CDR2 (germline): SGHAT, FQNNGV. Between the trimmed V and J ends, which lost 3 bases and 5 bases, there was a span of 5 bases. The CDR3 has 11 amino acids. The CDR3 DNA reads as TGTGCCAGCAGCTTGATCGACGAGCAGTACTTC. As protein: CASSLIDEQYF.